The entry that follows covers one T cell receptor (beta chain) sequence. The antigen this receptor binds is unknown. No per-base quality is available; no much larger clone lies one base away. This sample was included in a study of a mutant IDH1 vaccine in newly diagnosed glioma (dated by TCRdb to about 2021). Turning to the overall study: Across visits V03 through V10, patients got a total of eight vaccinations, given in weeks 1, 3, 5, 7, 11, 15, 19 and 23. Vaccination began 4-6 weeks after radiotherapy alone, or alongside temozolomide cycles in the chemotherapy-containing groups. Before enrollment, patients had received standard therapy of radiotherapy alone, temozolomide alone, or radiochemotherapy with temozolomide; most received the combination. For exploratory analyses, longitudinal TCRB deep sequencing was carried out in some 25 treated patients wherever samples were available. Peripheral blood was collected at six visits: V03 (baseline), V05, V07, V10, V12 and V13. The approximately 32 treated patients were approximately 62% male and roughly 40% female, with a mean age of roughly 42 years. Overall study results and their limits: No apparent relationship was observed between pseudoprogression and alterations in the top peripheral T cell clonotypes detected by TCRB sequencing. Vaccine-induced immune responses across multiple MHC alleles were detected in roughly 94% of patients. Selection of PBMC samples for TCRB deep sequencing was based on availability. The authors noted that analyses of patient blood samples could not be reproduced because of sample limitations.

For CDR1 and CDR2, the germline V gene lists MDHEN and SYDVKM. V and J lose 7 bases and 1 base, and a span of 13 bases separates them. Including cysteine and phenylalanine, the CDR3 has 14 amino acids. The read is trimmed to its CDR3 DNA, 42 bases read in frame from base 1. Taken with the paper, the label for time point translates to: week 5, during vaccination. Each vaccine dose was 300 ug of a 20-mer mutant IDH1 peptide in Montanide, given subcutaneously with topical imiquimod. Newly diagnosed WHO grade 3 or 4 IDH1-mutant astrocytomas showing loss of nuclear ATRX were present in the donors. The samples were drawn from NOA16, a multicentre, single-arm, open-label phase I trial in Germany that tested a mutant IDH1 peptide vaccine in humans for the first time. Genomic DNA for TCRB sequencing was extracted from EDTA blood using the DNeasy Blood and Tissue Kit. Receptors were amplified or captured by the immunoSEQ multiplex PCR assay. Following the manufacturer's protocol, the hsTCRB Kit was used to amplify rearranged TCR beta chain sequences. Sequencing of TCRB libraries was carried out on an Illumina MiSeq. The study's processing was this. The kit vendor's proprietary platform handled demultiplexing, trimming and gene mapping. TCRdb carries this immuneACCESS record with in-frame sequences only. Its versions omit some clonotypes, under half of them owing to an unresolved V gene in the studies checked, with the rest unexplained. Clone size and the V and J calls come from that table; the DNA yielded D and trimming. Present in this sample are just under 80,000 clones, 90% to 95% of which were seen just once. Under 0.7% of the sample comes from the top ten.

The chain joins TRBV28 to TRBJ2-5; the D assignment is uncertain and may be TRBD1 or TRBD2, with 5 bases supporting each. The sample was PBMCs, taken from a glioma patient whose treatment included an IDH1 peptide vaccine. The clonotype comes from a woman between 45 and 60 years old with glioma. The nucleotide sequence is TGTGCCAGCAACTCGGGACCGATCCAAGAGACCCAGTACTTC. Its translation reads: CASNSGPIQETQYF.